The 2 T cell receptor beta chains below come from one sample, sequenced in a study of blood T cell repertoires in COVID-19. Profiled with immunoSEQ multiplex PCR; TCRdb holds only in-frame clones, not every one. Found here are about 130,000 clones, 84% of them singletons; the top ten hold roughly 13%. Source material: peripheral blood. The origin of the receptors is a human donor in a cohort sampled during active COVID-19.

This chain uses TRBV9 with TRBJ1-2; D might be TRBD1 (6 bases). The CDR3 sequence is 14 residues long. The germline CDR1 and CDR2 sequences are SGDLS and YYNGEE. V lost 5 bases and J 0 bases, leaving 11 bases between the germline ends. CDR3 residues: CASSTGISNYGYTF. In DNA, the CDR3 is TGTGCCAGCAGTACAGGGATCTCTAACTATGGCTACACCTTC.

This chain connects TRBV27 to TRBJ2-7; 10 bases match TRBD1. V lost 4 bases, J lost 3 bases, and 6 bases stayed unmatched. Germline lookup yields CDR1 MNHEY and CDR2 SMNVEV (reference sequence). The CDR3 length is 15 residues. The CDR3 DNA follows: TGTGCCAGCAGTTGGACAGGGGGTAACCTCTACGAGCAGTACTTC. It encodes CASSWTGGNLYEQYF.